A single sample gave rise to the 10 T cell receptor beta chains below, sequenced in a study of T cell clones after liver transplantation. Using immunoSEQ multiplex PCR, the repertoire was profiled, and TCRdb retains in-frame clones only, with some absent. The repertoire includes 68,000 or so clones, 80% to 95% of them detected once, and 0.95% to 1% sits in the top ten. This sample comprised CD4+ T cells from blood, obtained approximately 27 months after liver transplant. These receptors came from a human patient who received a liver transplant. Some T cells may trace back to the graft donor.

J is TRBJ1-5 and V is TRBV7-8; TRBD1 matches at 7 bases. The V segment lost 3 bases and the J segment 7 bases; nucleotides outside the gene matches: 3. The germline V gene has CDR1 SGHVS and CDR2 FQNEAQ. The CDR3 sequence is 13 residues long. This chain's CDR3 is CASSFDRVQPQHF. The CDR3 DNA reads TGTGCCAGCAGCTTCGACAGGGTCCAGCCCCAGCATTTT. The full variable domain, its missing parts supplied by reference TRBV7-8 and TRBJ1-5, is GAGVSQSPRYKVAKRGQDVALRCDPISGHVSLFWYQQALGQGPEFLTYFQNEAQLDKSGLPSDRFFAERPEGSVSTLKIQRTQQEDSAVYLCASSFDRVQPQHFGDGTRLSIL.

The V gene is TRBV6-1, the J gene TRBJ1-4; possibly TRBD1 for D (5 bases). The V gene lost 4 bases and the J gene lost 0 bases, with 9 bases spanning the gap. Germline loops: CDR1 MNHNS, CDR2 SASEGT. The length of the CDR3 is 15 residues. This chain's CDR3 is CASSVDSATNEKLFF. The CDR3 bases are TGTGCCAGCAGTGTAGACAGCGCAACTAATGAAAAACTGTTTTTT.

J is TRBJ1-4 and V is TRBV29-1; tentative D call: TRBD1 (5 bases). V lost 5 bases, J lost 8 bases, and 15 bases lay in between. Per the germline V gene, CDR1 is SQVTM and CDR2 is ANQGSEA. The CDR3 sequence is 13 residues long. The CDR3 protein is CSVLTSGGEKLFF. CDR3 coding DNA: TGCAGCGTTCTAACCTCTGGGGGGGAAAAACTGTTTTTT.

This rearrangement joins TRBV6-1 to TRBJ2-7; 7 positions match TRBD1. The V and J ends lost 4 bases and 3 bases, in that order; junction bases with no gene match: 3. CDR1 is MNHNS and CDR2 is SASEGT in the germline V gene. This CDR3 spans 13 amino acids. In nucleotides, the CDR3 is TGTGCCAGCAGTGCCAGGGACAGCTACGAGCAGTACTTC. Amino acid sequence: CASSARDSYEQYF.

J is TRBJ1-3 and V is TRBV18; 8 positions agree with TRBD1. The CDR3 length is 16 residues. The J segment lost 2 bases and the V segment lost 3 bases, leaving 6 bases of the junction unmatched. Germline CDR1 is KGHSH and CDR2 is LQKENI. The CDR3 sequence is CASSPKDRAAGNTIYF. CDR3 nucleotides: TGTGCCAGCTCACCGAAGGACAGGGCAGCTGGAAACACCATATATTTT.

V and J are TRBV2 and TRBJ2-3, with D uncertain. This CDR3 has 12 residues. From germline, CDR1 is SNHLY and CDR2 FYNNEI. V was pared by 1 base and J by 6 bases, with 5 bases between. The CDR3 is CASSEVTDTQYF. The DNA of the CDR3 is TGTGCCAGCAGTGAAGTAACGGATACGCAGTATTTT. The full variable domain, its missing parts supplied by reference TRBV2 and TRBJ2-3, is EPEVTQTPSHQVTQMGQEVILRCVPISNHLYFYWYRQILGQKVEFLVSFYNNEISEKSEIFDDQFSVERPDGSNFTLKIRSTKLEDSAMYFCASSEVTDTQYFGPGTRLTVL.

This sequence joins TRBV19 and TRBJ2-7, with 10 bases aligning to TRBD1. The germline V gene encodes CDR1 LNHDA and CDR2 SQIVND (reference sequence). V trimming: 6 bases; J trimming: 4 bases; junction bases outside the gene matches: 9. The CDR3 has 15 residues. DNA for the CDR3: TGTGCCAGTAGGCCTCCGGGACAGGGGAAATACGAGCAGTACTTC. Encoded protein: CASRPPGQGKYEQYF.

The rearrangement joins TRBV27 to TRBJ2-3, with 12 nucleotides matching TRBD1. Germline CDR1 and CDR2: MNHEY and SMNVEV (reference sequence). V was clipped by 5 bases and J by 3 bases; unmatched bases: 6. This CDR3 comprises 16 residues. The CDR3 sequence is CASSKGQGASTDTQYF. The CDR3 DNA reads TGTGCCAGCAGTAAGGGACAGGGGGCGAGTACAGATACGCAGTATTTT.

CDR3 sequence: CASSPGGTNTEAFF. The CDR3 region has the DNA TGTGCCAGCAGCCCAGGGGGGACGAACACTGAAGCTTTCTTT. This sequence joins TRBV28 and TRBJ1-1; 7 nucleotides line up with TRBD1. Trimming at V came to 6 bases and at J to 1 base, leaving 5 bases not matched to a gene. The CDR3 sequence is 14 residues long. Germline loops: CDR1 MDHEN, CDR2 SYDVKM.

The chain couples TRBV7-2 to TRBJ2-3, with a weak D call TRBD1 (5 bases). Trimming pared 3 bases from V and 3 bases from J, leaving 10 bases between. Germline lookup yields CDR1 SGHTA and CDR2 FQGNSA. The CDR3 is made up of 14 amino acids. The DNA for the CDR3 is TGTGCCAGCAGCTTGCTAAGGGGAACAGATACGCAGTATTTT. Translating it yields CASSLLRGTDTQYF.